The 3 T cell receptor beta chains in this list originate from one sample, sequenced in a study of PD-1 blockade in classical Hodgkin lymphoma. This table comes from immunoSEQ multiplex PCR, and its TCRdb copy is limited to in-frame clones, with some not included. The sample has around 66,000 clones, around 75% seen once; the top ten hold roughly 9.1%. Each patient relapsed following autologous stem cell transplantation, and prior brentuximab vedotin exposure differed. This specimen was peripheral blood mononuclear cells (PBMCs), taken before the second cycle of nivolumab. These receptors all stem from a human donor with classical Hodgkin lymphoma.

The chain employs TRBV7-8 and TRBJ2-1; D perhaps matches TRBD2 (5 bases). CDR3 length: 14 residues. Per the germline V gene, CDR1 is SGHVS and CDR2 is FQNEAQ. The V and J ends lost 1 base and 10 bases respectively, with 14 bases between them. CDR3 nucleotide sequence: TGTGCCAGCAGCTTAGGGCCTAACGCGGGCGAGCAGTTCTTC. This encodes CASSLGPNAGEQFF.

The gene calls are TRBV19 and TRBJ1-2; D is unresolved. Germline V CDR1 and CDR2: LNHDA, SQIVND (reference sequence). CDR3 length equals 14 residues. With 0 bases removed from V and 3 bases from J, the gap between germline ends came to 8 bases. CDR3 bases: TGTGCCAGTAGTATAGATCTTGGGGACTATGGCTACACCTTC. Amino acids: CASSIDLGDYGYTF.

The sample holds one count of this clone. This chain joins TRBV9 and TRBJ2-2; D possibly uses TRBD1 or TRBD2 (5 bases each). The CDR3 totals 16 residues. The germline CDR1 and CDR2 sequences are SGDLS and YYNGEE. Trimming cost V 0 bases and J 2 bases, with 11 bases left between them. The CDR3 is CASSVGGSVNTGELFF. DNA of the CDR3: TGTGCCAGCAGCGTAGGGGGGAGCGTCAACACCGGGGAGCTGTTTTTT. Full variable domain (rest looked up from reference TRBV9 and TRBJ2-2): DSGVTQTPKHLITATGQRVTLRCSPRSGDLSVYWYQQSLDQGLQFLIQYYNGEERAKGNILERFSAQQFPDLHSELNLSSLELGDSALYFCASSVGGSVNTGELFFGEGSRLTVL.